The T cell receptor (beta chain) under discussion was sequenced for a study of radiotherapy plus CTLA-4 blockade in lung cancer (dated by TCRdb to 2016 to 2018). Turning to the overall study: Objective responses were observed in about a sixth of enrolled patients, and disease control was achieved in around 30%. The investigation overall reported the following: Increased serum interferon-beta after radiation, together with early dynamic changes in blood T cell clones, were reported to be the strongest predictors of response. After treatment with radiotherapy and ipilimumab, TCR clones that originated in tumors expanded in peripheral blood.

On this clone itself: This receptor's antigen is unknown. No base quality values were provided; no much bigger clone lies one nucleotide off.

Libraries were built with the immunoSEQ multiplex PCR assay. TCRdb mirrors the immuneACCESS table, restricted to in-frame sequences. Some clones are absent from its copies; in checked studies, under half trace to an unresolved V gene, and the reason for the others is unknown. The sample table shows about 85,000 clones, and 70% to 90% are seen once. The ten largest account for 2% to 2.5% of the sample. In this study, focal radiation therapy paired with CTLA-4 blockade (ipilimumab) was tested in patients who had chemo-refractory metastatic non-small-cell lung cancer. Reading the germline V gene gives CDR1 SGHNT and CDR2 YENEEA. The CDR3 spans 15 residues, from the cysteine through the phenylalanine. The DNA shown is the 45-base CDR3, in frame from base 1. Between the V and J ends, shortened by 5 bases and 4 bases respectively, the junction contains 16 bases.

The V and J segments used are TRBV11-3 and TRBJ2-3; possibly the D gene is TRBD2, per 5 matching bases. The TCR originated in a human donor with non-small cell lung cancer who had a partial response to radiotherapy plus ipilimumab. Sequencing used peripheral blood, obtained from a patient treated with radiotherapy plus ipilimumab. The nucleotides read TGTGCCAGCAGCGTAGTGGGAGTAGGTGCAGATACGCAGTATTTT. Its protein product is CASSVVGVGADTQYF.